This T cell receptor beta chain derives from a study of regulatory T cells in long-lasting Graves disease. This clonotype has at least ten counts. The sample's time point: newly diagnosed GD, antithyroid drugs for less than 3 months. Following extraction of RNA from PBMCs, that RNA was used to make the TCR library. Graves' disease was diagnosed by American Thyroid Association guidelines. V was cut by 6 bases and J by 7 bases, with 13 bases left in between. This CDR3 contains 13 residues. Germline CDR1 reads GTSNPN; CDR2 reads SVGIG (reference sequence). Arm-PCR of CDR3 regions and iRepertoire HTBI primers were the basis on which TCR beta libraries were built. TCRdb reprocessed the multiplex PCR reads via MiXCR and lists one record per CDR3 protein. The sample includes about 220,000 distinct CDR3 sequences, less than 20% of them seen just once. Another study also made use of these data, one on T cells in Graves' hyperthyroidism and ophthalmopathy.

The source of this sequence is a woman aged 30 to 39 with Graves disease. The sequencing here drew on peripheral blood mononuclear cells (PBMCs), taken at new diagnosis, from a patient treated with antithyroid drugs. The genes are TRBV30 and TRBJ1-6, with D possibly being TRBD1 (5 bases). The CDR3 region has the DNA TGTGCCTGTGGGGGAAACGAAAATTCACCCCTCCACTTT. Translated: CACGGNENSPLHF.